Shown below are 20 T cell receptor gamma chains from a single sample sequenced in a study of γδ T cells in repeated Plasmodium falciparum infection. TCRdb re-called clones from the multiplex PCR reads using CATT. The profile shows more than 20,000 gamma-chain clones, about 3% of them singletons. Bulk repertoires came from Vgamma9/Vdelta2+ or Vdelta2-negative gammadelta T cells flow-sorted from PBMC. The material sequenced was gamma-delta T cells from blood. The receptors stem from a pool of human donors (malaria-infected and uninfected, not separated).

This clone was observed many times. V gene TRGV5 combines with J gene TRGJP2. V lost 6 bases and J lost 6; bases outside the gene matches: 4. The CDR3 length is 12 residues. Germline V gives CDR1 VINAFY, CDR2 YDVSNSKD. The CDR3 DNA reads as TGTGCCACCTGGTGGCGTGATTGGATCAAGACGTTT. Translated: CATWWRDWIKTF.

In its sample, this clone was seen many times. The protein held in TCRdb is that of a much larger clone and does not match this DNA's translation at residue 3, likely because of a read error; the protein shown is translated from the DNA. This chain uses TRGV9 with TRGJP. The J gene was missing in TCRdb and was found by matching the end of the DNA to germline. This CDR3 has 18 residues. In germline, CDR1 is GITISATS, CDR2 ISYDGTV (reference sequence). CDR3 sequence reads: CAMWEVQVGELGKKIKVF. The DNA for the CDR3 is TGTGCCATGTGGGAGGTGCAAGTCGGAGAGTTGGGCAAAAAAATCAAGGTATTT.

This clone was counted only a few times. The protein recorded in TCRdb matches a much larger clone and deviates from this DNA's translation at residue 15, suggesting a read error; the protein here is obtained by translating the DNA. The J gene went uncalled, whereas the V gene is TRGV9. The CDR3 contains 17 residues. Germline CDR1 GITISATS, CDR2 ISYDGTV (reference sequence). The CDR3 is CALWEANQELGKKIRVF. As DNA, the CDR3 is TGTGCCTTGTGGGAGGCCAACCAAGAGTTGGGCAAAAAAATCAGGGTATTT.

This clone was counted only a few times. This likely reflects a read error, since a far larger clone is one base away. Additional DNA sequences in this sample encode the identical CDR3. V is TRGV3 and J is TRGJ1 or TRGJ2. The J gene was missing in TCRdb and was found by matching the end of the DNA to germline. CDR3 length: 15 residues. Germline-derived CDR1 and CDR2 are VTNTFY and YDVSTARD (reference sequence). The CDR3 DNA reads TGTGCTACCTGGGACATCACCCATGGAGTATATAAGAAACTCTTT. The encoded protein is CATWDITHGVYKKLF.

This clone was recorded a few times. TCRdb attributes to this sequence the protein of a much larger clone, which differs from the DNA translation at residue 11; a read error is likely, and the protein displayed is translated from the DNA. The V gene was identified as TRGV9, while no J gene was called. Germline V gene sequence: CDR1 GITISATS, CDR2 ISYDGTV (reference sequence). The CDR3 has 13 amino acids. The CDR3 here is CALWEVQEYKELF. CDR3 nucleotide sequence: TGTGCCTTGTGGGAGGTGCAGGAATATAAGGAACTCTTT.

This clone was seen a few times. TCRdb attributes to this sequence the protein of a much larger clone, which differs from the DNA translation at residue 9; a read error is likely, and the protein displayed is translated from the DNA. The CDR3 DNA sequence: TGTGCCTTGTGGGAGGTGAAGAGTGGTTGGATCAAGACGTTT. It translates to CALWEVKSGWIKTF. The V gene is TRGV9, the J gene TRGJP2. TCRdb offers no J gene call, so here the DNA was matched to germline to obtain one. The germline V gene has CDR1 GITISATS and CDR2 ISYDGTV (reference sequence). The CDR3 spans 14 residues.

This clone has a handful of counts. It may be a read error: a sequence one base away is much more abundant. The rearrangement links TRGV5 to TRGJ1 or TRGJ2. Matching the DNA to germline supplied the J gene, which TCRdb does not give. The CDR3 has 13 amino acids. Germline-derived CDR1 and CDR2 are VINAFY and YDVSNSKD. V lost 5 bases and J lost 10; bases outside the gene matches: 14. The CDR3 DNA follows: TGTGCCACCTGGGGCTGGCCCTTTTACAAGAAACTCTTT. Translating gives CATWGWPFYKKLF.

Comment on this clone: This DNA's translation differs at residue 3 from TCRdb's protein, which comes from a much larger clone; a read error is likely, and the protein shown is translated from the DNA. This chain joins TRGV9 and TRGJ1 or TRGJ2. Here the J gene was assigned by germline matching of the DNA, as TCRdb has none. The CDR3 is 14 amino acids. Germline V gives CDR1 GITISATS, CDR2 ISYDGTV (reference sequence). The CDR3 nucleotides read TGTGCCTCGTGGGAGCGATACAATTATTATAAGAAACTCTTT. It codes for CASWERYNYYKKLF.

This clone has a handful of counts. A read error likely explains why the TCRdb protein, taken from a much larger clone, differs from this DNA's translation at residue 4; the protein shown is translated from the DNA. The rearrangement uses TRGV9 and TRGJP. As TCRdb names no J gene, one was assigned here on the basis of a DNA match to germline. CDR3 size: 14 residues. Germline CDR1 and CDR2: GITISATS and ISYDGTV (reference sequence). Trimming took 11 bases from V and 11 from J; bases not matched to a gene: 12. As DNA, the CDR3 is TGTGCCTGCCAAGGCGAGCTGGGCAAAAAAATCAAGGTATTT. It encodes CACQGELGKKIKVF.

This clone was seen many times. TCRdb records a much larger clone's protein for this DNA, with a difference at residue 9 that likely arises from a read error; the protein given is the translation of the DNA. Here the V gene is TRGV9, but the J gene went uncalled. Germline V gene lookup returns CDR1 GITISATS and CDR2 ISYDGTV (reference sequence). This CDR3 has 11 residues. The CDR3 DNA is TGTGCCTTGTGGACCTATTATAAGGAACTCTTT. Its protein is CALWTYYKELF.

Sample share makes this clone medium-sized (0.01 to 0.1%). The sample carries other DNA sequences with the same CDR3. This chain connects TRGV2 to TRGJ1 or TRGJ2. Unmatched junction bases numbered 2, after V lost 0 bases and J lost 0 bases. This CDR3 spans 14 amino acids. The germline CDR1 and CDR2 sequences are EGSNGY and YDSYNSKV. The CDR3 region has the DNA TGTGCCACCTGGGACGGGCCGAATTATTATAAGAAACTCTTT. Translated: CATWDGPNYYKKLF.

Remarks on this clone: TCRdb's entry gives the protein of a much larger clone, which mismatches this DNA's translation at residue 5, likely from a read error; the protein reported here is translated from the DNA. This rearrangement joins TRGV2 to TRGJ1 or TRGJ2. The J gene was not available in TCRdb and was assigned here by matching the DNA to germline segments. Germline V gene data show CDR1 as EGSNGY and CDR2 as YDSYNSKV. The CDR3 loop spans 14 amino acids. The DNA for the CDR3 is TGTGCCACCTGGGTCGGGGATAGTTATTATAAGAAACTCTTT. Translation gives CATWVGDSYYKKLF.

Details on this clone: The protein in TCRdb stems from a much larger clone and differs at residue 9 from this DNA's translation, likely a read error; here the protein is translated from the DNA. V gene TRGV9 combines with J gene TRGJP1. Here the J gene came from matching the DNA to germline, since TCRdb omits it. The CDR3 length is 15 residues. The germline V gene encodes CDR1 GITISATS and CDR2 ISYDGTV (reference sequence). The CDR3, as DNA: TGTGCCTTGTGGGAGTTATATACCCCTGGTTGGTTCAAGATATTT. Translating gives CALWELYTPGWFKIF.

This clone was seen more than once but under ten times. TCRdb's protein, taken from a much larger clone, differs from this DNA's translation at residue 10, likely owing to a read error; the protein displayed comes from the DNA. The chain recombines TRGV9 with TRGJ1 or TRGJ2. Germline matching of the DNA provided the J gene here, since TCRdb leaves it blank. V gave up 4 bases and J gave up 6 bases; unmatched junction bases: 15. Per germline, CDR1 GITISATS and CDR2 ISYDGTV (reference sequence). The CDR3 runs 15 residues. The CDR3 loop is CALWEVLLPCYKKLF. DNA for the CDR3: TGTGCCTTGTGGGAAGTCTTACTGCCTTGTTATAAGAAACTCTTT.

In its sample, this clone was seen many times. This likely reflects a read error, since a far larger clone is one base away. It is unclear where the CDR3 begins or ends on the DNA, so no DNA is shown, and the CDR3 is as TCRdb lists it. The same CDR3 can be traced to other DNA sequences in this sample. The V gene was identified as TRGV9, while no J gene was called. Per the germline V gene, CDR1 is GITISATS and CDR2 is ISYDGTV (reference sequence). The CDR3 is made up of 31 amino acids, end residues included. The CDR3 loop reads CALWEAIIIRNSLAVEQHLLSQVSIGRIQHF.

Worth noting for this clone: It is likely a read error: a sequence one base away is far more abundant. The V gene call reads TRGV8; no J gene was called. The CDR3 spans 9 residues. Germline assignment: CDR1 VENAVY and CDR2 YDSYNSRV. In DNA form, the CDR3 reads TGTGCCACCTGGGATTTAAAACTCTTC. This sequence encodes CATWDLKLF.

This clone was seen only a few times. The protein recorded in TCRdb matches a much larger clone and deviates from this DNA's translation at residue 7, suggesting a read error; the protein here is obtained by translating the DNA. V and J are TRGV9 and TRGJ1 or TRGJ2. The J gene, missing from TCRdb, was assigned here through DNA to germline matching. The ends lost 3 bases at V and 2 bases at J; junction bases unmatched: 7. Germline V gene sequence: CDR1 GITISATS, CDR2 ISYDGTV (reference sequence). The CDR3 contains 14 residues. The CDR3 DNA reads TGTGCCTTGTGGGAGACCCTGGATTATTATAAGAAACTCTTT. Encoded protein: CALWETLDYYKKLF.

In the case of this clone: A far larger clone is off by one base, so a read error is likely. The same CDR3 can be traced to other DNA sequences in this sample. This sequence joins TRGV9 and TRGJP. The J gene, absent from TCRdb, was called here by matching the DNA to germline. The junction had 6 bases not matched to a gene; V was cut back by 0 bases and J by 7 bases. Germline values: CDR1 GITISATS, CDR2 ISYDGTV (reference sequence). The CDR3 contains 17 residues. The chain's CDR3 is CALWEVPLELGKKIKVF. The CDR3 bases are TGTGCCTTGTGGGAGGTGCCATTGGAGTTGGGCAAAAAAATCAAGGTATTT.

The sample holds many counts of this clone. TCRdb's listed protein matches a much larger clone and diverges from this DNA's translation at residue 5, likely through a read error; the protein shown comes from the DNA. The chain employs TRGV2 and TRGJ1 or TRGJ2. Germline loops: CDR1 EGSNGY, CDR2 YDSYNSKV. The CDR3 spans 12 residues. CDR3 DNA sequence: TGTGCCACCTGGAACGGTTATTATAAGAAACTCTTT. It encodes CATWNGYYKKLF.

Comments on this clone: Translating this DNA gives a protein that differs at residue 12 from the TCRdb one, which belongs to a much larger clone; a read error is likely, and the protein shown is this translation. The J gene is uncalled and the V gene is TRGV9. The CDR3 spans 14 residues. Germline CDR1 reads GITISATS; CDR2 reads ISYDGTV (reference sequence). CDR3 amino acids: CALWEGNLCYKQLF. The CDR3 DNA follows: TGTGCCTTGTGGGAGGGGAATCTTTGTTATAAGCAACTCTTT.